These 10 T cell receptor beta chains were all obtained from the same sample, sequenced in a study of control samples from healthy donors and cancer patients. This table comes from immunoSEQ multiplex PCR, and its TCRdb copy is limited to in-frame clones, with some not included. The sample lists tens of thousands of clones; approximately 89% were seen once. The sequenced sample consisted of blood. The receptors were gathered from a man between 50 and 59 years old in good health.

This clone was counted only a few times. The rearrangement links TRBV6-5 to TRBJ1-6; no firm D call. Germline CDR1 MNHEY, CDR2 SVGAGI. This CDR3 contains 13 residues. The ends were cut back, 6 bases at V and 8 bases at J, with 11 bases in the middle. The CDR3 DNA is TGTGCCAGCAGCCCCAGTGCCGATTCACCCCTCCACTTT. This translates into CASSPSADSPLHF.

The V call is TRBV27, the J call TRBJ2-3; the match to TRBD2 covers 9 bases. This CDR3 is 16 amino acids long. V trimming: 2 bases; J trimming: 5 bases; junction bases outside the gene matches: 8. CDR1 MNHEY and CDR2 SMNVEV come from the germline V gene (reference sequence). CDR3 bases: TGTGCCAGCAGTTTACCGATTAGCGGGGGTTTAGATACGCAGTATTTT. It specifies CASSLPISGGLDTQYF.

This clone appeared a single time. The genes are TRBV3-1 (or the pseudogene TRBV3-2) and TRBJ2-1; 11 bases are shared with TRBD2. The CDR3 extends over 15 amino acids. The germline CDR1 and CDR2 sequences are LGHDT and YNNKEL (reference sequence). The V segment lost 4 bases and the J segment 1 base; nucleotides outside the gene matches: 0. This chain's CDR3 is CASSPSGGSYNEQFF. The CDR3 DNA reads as TGTGCCAGCAGCCCTAGCGGGGGGTCCTACAATGAGCAGTTCTTC.

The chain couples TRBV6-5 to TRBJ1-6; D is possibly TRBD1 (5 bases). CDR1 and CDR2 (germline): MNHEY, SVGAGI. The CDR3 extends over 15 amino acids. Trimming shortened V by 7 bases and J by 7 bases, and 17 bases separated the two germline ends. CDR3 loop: CASKGTGRLNSPLHF. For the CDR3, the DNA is TGTGCCAGCAAAGGGACCGGCAGGTTGAATTCACCCCTCCACTTT.

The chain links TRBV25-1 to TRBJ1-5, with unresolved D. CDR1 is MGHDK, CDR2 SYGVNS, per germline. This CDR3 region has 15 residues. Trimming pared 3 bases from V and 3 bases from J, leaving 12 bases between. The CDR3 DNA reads TGTGCCAGCAGTGATTCCCGACCCGCCAATCAGCCCCAGCATTTT. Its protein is CASSDSRPANQPQHF.

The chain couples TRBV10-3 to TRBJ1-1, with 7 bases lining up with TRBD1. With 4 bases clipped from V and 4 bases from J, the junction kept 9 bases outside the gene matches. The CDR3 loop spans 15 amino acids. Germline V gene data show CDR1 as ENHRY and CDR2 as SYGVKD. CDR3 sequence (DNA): TGTGCCATCAGTGCGGGACAGCCCTCGGGCACTGAAGCTTTCTTT. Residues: CAISAGQPSGTEAFF.

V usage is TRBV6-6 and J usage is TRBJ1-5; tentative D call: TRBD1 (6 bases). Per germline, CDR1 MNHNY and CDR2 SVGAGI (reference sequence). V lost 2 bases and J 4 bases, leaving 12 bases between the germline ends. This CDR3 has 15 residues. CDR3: CASSYESGVNQPQHF. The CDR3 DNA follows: TGTGCCAGCAGTTACGAATCAGGGGTGAATCAGCCCCAGCATTTT.

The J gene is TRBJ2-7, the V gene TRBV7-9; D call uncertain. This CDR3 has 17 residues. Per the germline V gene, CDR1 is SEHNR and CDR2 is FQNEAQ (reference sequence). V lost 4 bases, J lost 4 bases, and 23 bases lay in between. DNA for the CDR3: TGTGCCAGCAGCTCCAGCCCCTCGTCCAGCCCTCTATACGAGCAGTACTTC. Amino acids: CASSSSPSSSPLYEQYF.

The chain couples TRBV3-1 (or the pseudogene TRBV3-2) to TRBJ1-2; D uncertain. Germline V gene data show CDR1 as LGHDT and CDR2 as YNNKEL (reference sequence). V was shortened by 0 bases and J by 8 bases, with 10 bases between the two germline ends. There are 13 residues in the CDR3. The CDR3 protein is CASSQDGLEGYTF. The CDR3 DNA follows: TGTGCCAGCAGCCAAGATGGTCTGGAAGGCTACACCTTC.

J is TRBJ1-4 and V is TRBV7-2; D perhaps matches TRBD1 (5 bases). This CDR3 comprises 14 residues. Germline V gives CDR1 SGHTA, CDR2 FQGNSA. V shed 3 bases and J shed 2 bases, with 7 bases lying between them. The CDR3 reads CASSFGTTNEKLFF. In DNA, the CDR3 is TGTGCCAGCAGCTTCGGGACCACTAATGAAAAACTGTTTTTT. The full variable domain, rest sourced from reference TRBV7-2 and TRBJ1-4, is GAGVSQSPSNKVTEKGKDVELRCDPISGHTALYWYRQSLGQGLEFLIYFQGNSAPDKSGLPSDRFSAERTGGSVSTLTIQRTQQEDSAVYLCASSFGTTNEKLFFGSGTQLSVL.